This is a list of T cell receptor beta chains from one sample in a study of blood T cell repertoires in COVID-19. Assay used: immunoSEQ multiplex PCR; TCRdb lists only in-frame clones, some missing. The sample lists 130,000 to 150,000 clones; 75% to 85% were seen once. Sample: peripheral blood. These receptors came from a woman aged 70-85 years with COVID-19, enrolled during active disease. Both conserved end residues are part of each CDR3. The size field is filled for only some rows; it gives once, few, many or a size class.

>TRBJ2-1|TRBV10-3|-
CANRGSEGNEQFF
>TRBJ1-2|TRBV10-3|few
CAISDLGQGIYGYTF
>TRBJ2-3|TRBV13|once
CASSLAGGPGTQYF
>TRBJ1-5|TRBV6-2/TRBV6-3|-
CASSRRGGNQPQHF
>TRBJ2-3|TRBV19|-
CASSKPGQGVDTQYF
>TRBJ1-2|TRBV9|once
CASSAGRQGTNYGYTF
>TRBJ2-7|TRBV4-2|few
CASRPDSAYEQYF
>TRBJ1-1|TRBV3-1/TRBV3-2|few
CASSRYGTGANTEAFF
>TRBJ2-2|TRBV2|-
CASSGQGTNTGELFF
>TRBJ1-3|TRBV5-5|-
CASSPSGTGGNTIYF
>TRBJ2-3|TRBV4-1|-
CASSQKDQGAGDTQYF
>TRBJ1-6|TRBV5-6|-
CASSNRDRGLSSYNSPLHF
>TRBJ1-6|TRBV7-9|once
CASRGTLNSPLHF
>TRBJ2-5|TRBV7-8|-
CASSLGQGGSETQYF
>TRBJ2-1|TRBV29-1|-
CSVEGGLSSYNEQFF
>TRBJ1-2|TRBV2|-
CASAAQGAQGYTF
>TRBJ2-6|TRBV6-5|-
CASSRGTGANVLTF
>TRBJ1-2|TRBV9|-
CASSVEGQGAAGYTF
>TRBJ1-2|TRBV7-8|-
CASSAGGGYGYTF
>TRBJ2-1|TRBV7-8|once
CASSRRALAGTGEQFF
>TRBJ2-1|TRBV10-2|once
CASKEGGGQYNEQFF
>TRBJ1-2|TRBV29-1|many
CSVGSGGQGGYTF
>TRBJ1-2|TRBV30|-
CAWSFMDRGTHGYTF
>TRBJ2-1|TRBV7-6|-
CASSSPLTGDDEQFF
>TRBJ2-7|TRBV5-4|-
CASSSRTSGGYEQYF
>TRBJ2-2|TRBV5-4|-
CASSSVAGGYTGELFF
>TRBJ1-1|TRBV4-1|-
CASSQGTGGNTEAFF
>TRBJ1-2|TRBV18|few
CASSPGTGFGYTF
>TRBJ2-7|TRBV2|few
CASSGQGNEQYF
>TRBJ1-5|TRBV2|-
CASRARVQPQHF
>TRBJ1-6|TRBV7-9|-
CASSFGHINSPLHF
>TRBJ2-7|TRBV4-1|-
CASAAWTGYSYEQYF
>TRBJ2-1|TRBV5-1|-
CASSSRGPYNEQFF
>TRBJ2-5|TRBV2|-
CASSPQGVRQETQYF
>TRBJ1-2|TRBV19|-
CASSIRTGPSNYGYTF
>TRBJ1-5|TRBV9|-
CASGGDFNQPQHF
>TRBJ2-7|TRBV7-9|once
CASSRSGGDGEQYF
>TRBJ2-7|TRBV5-1|-
CASSLQGNPYEQYF
>TRBJ1-2|TRBV5-5|-
CASSLVQNYGYTF
>TRBJ1-2|TRBV19|-
CASSISQSYGYTF
>TRBJ2-2|TRBV5-6|-
CASSLDGTGNTGELFF
>TRBJ1-3|TRBV7-2|-
CASSFNRGAGNTIYF
>TRBJ2-1|TRBV7-8|-
CASSSPSGDNEQFF
>TRBJ1-1|TRBV19|-
CASSPPDRGRRSEAFF
>TRBJ2-7|TRBV10-3|-
CAISESSSSYEQYF
>TRBJ2-5|TRBV2|-
CASSATGFGETQYF
>TRBJ2-1|TRBV5-1|-
CASSLRGQVYNEQFF
>TRBJ1-1|TRBV30|few
CAWSPRGVGEAFF
>TRBJ2-5|TRBV3-1/TRBV3-2|-
CASSQGLAGGRQETQYF
>TRBJ2-2|TRBV5-1|-
CASSLQGTFRAGELFF
>TRBJ2-2|TRBV7-2|-
CASSLAGQGTGELFF
>TRBJ2-7|TRBV7-2|once
CASSRGSPSYEQYF
>TRBJ1-5|TRBV6-2/TRBV6-3|-
CASSYRTGQSNQPQHF
>TRBJ2-2|TRBV4-3|-
CASSRAEVNTGELFF